This TCR beta chain was identified in a study of cytomegalovirus exposure and HLA in healthy donors (dated by TCRdb to 2015 to 2018). About the full investigation: According to a later analysis, one platform produced both the 100 to 150 validation repertoires and the 720 or so repertoires of the first cohort. Besides the first cohort of 666 subjects, a separate validation cohort made up of 120 different subjects was used. The study aimed to test whether signatures of past pathogen exposure could be identified by cataloging public T cell receptors. The study combined high-throughput TCR immunosequencing, statistical association of individual TCRs with disease status, and machine learning to predict cytomegalovirus infection status. General findings and caveats noted by the study authors: The study gave a list of 150 to 200 TCR beta chains associated with cytomegalovirus. In a later analysis, TCRs clustered in the first cohort were found to also tend to co-occur in the roughly 110 validation repertoires, with about 93% of cluster scores above 0. The classifier was reported to diagnose cytomegalovirus status with high specificity and sensitivity in both the original cohort and the validation cohort. The authors suggested that the approach could potentially be generalized to other disease states and immunological phenotypes. In vitro tests confirmed that a few of the cytomegalovirus-associated TCR beta chains recognize cytomegalovirus antigens. A later analysis lacked HLA typing for the validation cohort, so it scored co-occurrence in that cohort across all 120 or so repertoires. While some public TCRs were present in many individuals, most TCR sequences turned up only very rarely across donors.

The germline V gene sets CDR1 to WSHSY and CDR2 to SAAADI. The CDR3 holds 12 amino acids from the cysteine to the phenylalanine. The retained sequence is limited to the CDR3, 36 bases, with the frame set at the first base. V was cut back by 6 bases and J by 3 bases, leaving a gap of 9 bases between them. Separate from the approximately 700-subject first cohort, the validation cohort of roughly 130 subjects was the group to which the donors belonged. A word on this clone: This clone's antigen is unknown. No base quality information exists; no much larger clone differs at one position.

The library was prepared using the immunoSEQ multiplex PCR assay. The study's own analysis went as follows. A statistical classification framework was built to diagnose cytomegalovirus status from the catalog of TCR beta chain sequences. This is the immuneACCESS table as TCRdb keeps it, with only in-frame sequences that have V and J called. A part of the clones is gone; compared with another copy, unresolved V genes explain less than half, and the rest is unexplained. Clone size and the V and J calls come from that table; the DNA yielded D and trimming. This sample gives more than 90,000 clones in total; roughly 92% of them show up just once. Of the sample, about 1% is held by the ten largest clones.

Material for sequencing was PBMCs. This receptor was obtained from a woman in her 30s in good health and CMV-seropositive. The rearrangement combines TRBV10-2 with TRBJ2-7; the D segment cannot be called with confidence. The sequenced DNA is TGCGCCAGCAGAGCCTCGAGCTACGAGCAGTACTTC. Its amino acids are CASRASSYEQYF.